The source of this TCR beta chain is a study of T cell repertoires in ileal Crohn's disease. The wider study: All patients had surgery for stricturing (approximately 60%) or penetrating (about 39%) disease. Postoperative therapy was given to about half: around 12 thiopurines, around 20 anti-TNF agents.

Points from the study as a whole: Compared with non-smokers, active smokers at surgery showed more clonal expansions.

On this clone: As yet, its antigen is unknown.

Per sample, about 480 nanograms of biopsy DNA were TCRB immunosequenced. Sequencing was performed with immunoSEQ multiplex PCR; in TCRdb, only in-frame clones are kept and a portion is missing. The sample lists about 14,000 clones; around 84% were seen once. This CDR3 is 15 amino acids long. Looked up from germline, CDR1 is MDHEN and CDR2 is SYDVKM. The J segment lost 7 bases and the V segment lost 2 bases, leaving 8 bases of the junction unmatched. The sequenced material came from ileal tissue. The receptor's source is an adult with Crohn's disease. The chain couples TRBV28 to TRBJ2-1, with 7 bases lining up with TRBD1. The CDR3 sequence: CASSLGMARGNEQFF. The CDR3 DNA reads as TGTGCCAGCAGTTTAGGGATGGCCAGGGGGAATGAGCAGTTCTTC.